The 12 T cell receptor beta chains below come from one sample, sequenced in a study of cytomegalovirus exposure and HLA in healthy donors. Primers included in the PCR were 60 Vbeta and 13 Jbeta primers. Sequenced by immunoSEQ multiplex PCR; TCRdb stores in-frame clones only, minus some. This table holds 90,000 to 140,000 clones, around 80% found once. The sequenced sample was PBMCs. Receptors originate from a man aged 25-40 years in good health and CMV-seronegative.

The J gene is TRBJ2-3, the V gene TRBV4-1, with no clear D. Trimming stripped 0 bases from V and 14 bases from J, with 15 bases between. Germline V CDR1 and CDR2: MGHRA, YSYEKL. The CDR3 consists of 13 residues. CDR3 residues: CASSQDSLGERYF. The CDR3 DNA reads TGCGCCAGCAGCCAAGATTCCCTAGGTGAGCGGTATTTT.

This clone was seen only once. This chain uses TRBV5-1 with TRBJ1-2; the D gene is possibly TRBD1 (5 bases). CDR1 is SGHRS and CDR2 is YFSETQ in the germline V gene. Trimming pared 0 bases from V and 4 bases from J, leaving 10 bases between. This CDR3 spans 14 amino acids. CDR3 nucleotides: TGCGCCAGCAGCTTGGTTCAGGGAAGCTATGGCTACACCTTC. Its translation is CASSLVQGSYGYTF.

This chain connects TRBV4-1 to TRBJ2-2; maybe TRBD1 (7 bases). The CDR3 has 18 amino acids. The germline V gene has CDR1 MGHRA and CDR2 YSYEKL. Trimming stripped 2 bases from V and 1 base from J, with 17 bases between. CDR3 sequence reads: CASSQSPPQGGNTGELFF. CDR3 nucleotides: TGCGCCAGCAGCCAATCACCCCCCCAGGGGGGGAACACCGGGGAGCTGTTTTTT.

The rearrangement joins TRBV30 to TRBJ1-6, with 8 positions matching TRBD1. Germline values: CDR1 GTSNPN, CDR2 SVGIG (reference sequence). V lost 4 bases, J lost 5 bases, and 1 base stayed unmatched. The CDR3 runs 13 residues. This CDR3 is CAWKDRDNSPLHF. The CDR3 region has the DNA TGTGCCTGGAAGGACAGGGATAATTCACCCCTCCACTTT.

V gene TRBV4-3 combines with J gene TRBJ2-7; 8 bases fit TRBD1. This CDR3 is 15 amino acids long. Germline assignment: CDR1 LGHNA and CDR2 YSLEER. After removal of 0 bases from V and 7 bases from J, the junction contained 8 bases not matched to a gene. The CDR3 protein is CASSQEGRGLEEQYF. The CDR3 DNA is TGCGCCAGCAGCCAAGAGGGCAGGGGGCTGGAAGAGCAGTACTTC.

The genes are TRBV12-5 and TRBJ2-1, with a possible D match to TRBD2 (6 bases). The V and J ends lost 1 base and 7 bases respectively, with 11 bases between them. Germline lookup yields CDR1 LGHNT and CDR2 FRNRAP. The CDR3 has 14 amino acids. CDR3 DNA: TGTGCTAGTGGTTTGGCCGGGGCGGGGAATGAGCAGTTCTTC. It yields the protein CASGLAGAGNEQFF.

The CDR3: CASSGERGQHF. The DNA for the CDR3 is TGTGCCAGCAGTGGTGAGCGGGGTCAGCATTTT. The chain combines TRBV6-1 with TRBJ1-5; D gene uncertain. The CDR3 length is 11 residues. Germline V gives CDR1 MNHNS, CDR2 SASEGT. Trimming left V 4 bases short and J 13 bases short, with 11 bases between.

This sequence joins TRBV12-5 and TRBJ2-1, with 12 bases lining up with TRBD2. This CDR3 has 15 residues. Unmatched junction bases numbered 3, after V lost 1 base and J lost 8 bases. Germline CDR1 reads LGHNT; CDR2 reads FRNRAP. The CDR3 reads CASGLGASGGDEQFF. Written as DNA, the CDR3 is TGTGCTAGTGGTTTGGGTGCTAGCGGGGGGGATGAGCAGTTCTTC.

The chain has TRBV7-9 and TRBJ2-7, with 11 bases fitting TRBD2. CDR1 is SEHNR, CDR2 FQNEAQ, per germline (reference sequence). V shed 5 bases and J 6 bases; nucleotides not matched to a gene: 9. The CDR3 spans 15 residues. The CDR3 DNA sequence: TGTGCCAGCAGCCGCATGCTAGCGGGAGGCGGCGAGCAGTACTTC. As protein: CASSRMLAGGGEQYF.

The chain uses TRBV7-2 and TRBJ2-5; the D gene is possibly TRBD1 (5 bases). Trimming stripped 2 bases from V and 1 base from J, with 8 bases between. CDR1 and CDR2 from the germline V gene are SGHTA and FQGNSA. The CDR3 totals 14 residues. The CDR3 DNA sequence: TGTGCCAGCAGCTTATCGCAGGGCCAAGAGACCCAGTACTTC. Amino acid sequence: CASSLSQGQETQYF.

The CDR3 sequence: CASSFTGATEAFF. The CDR3 DNA sequence: TGTGCCAGCAGCTTTACAGGCGCGACTGAAGCTTTCTTT. The chain uses TRBV5-5 and TRBJ1-1; D possibly corresponds to TRBD1 (5 bases). The CDR3 extends over 13 amino acids. Germline V CDR1 and CDR2: SGHKS, YYEKEE (reference sequence). Trimming pared 2 bases from V and 5 bases from J, leaving 10 bases between.

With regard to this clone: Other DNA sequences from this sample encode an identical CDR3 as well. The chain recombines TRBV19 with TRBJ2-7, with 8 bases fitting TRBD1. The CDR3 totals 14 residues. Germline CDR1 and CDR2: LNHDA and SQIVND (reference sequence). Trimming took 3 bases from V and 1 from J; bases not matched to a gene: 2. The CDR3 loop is CASSIGTGSYEQYF. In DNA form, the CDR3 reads TGTGCCAGTAGTATCGGGACAGGTTCCTACGAGCAGTACTTC. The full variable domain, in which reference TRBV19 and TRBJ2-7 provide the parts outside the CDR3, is DGGITQSPKYLFRKEGQNVTLSCEQNLNHDAMYWYRQDPGQGLRLIYYSQIVNDFQKGDIAEGYSVSREKKESFPLTVTSAQKNPTAFYLCASSIGTGSYEQYFGPGTRLTVT.